What follows describes a single T cell receptor (beta chain). The data were taken from a study of technical replicates of blood from four donors. Germline lookup yields CDR1 SNHLY and CDR2 FYNNEI. There are 18 residues in the CDR3. Sequenced by immunoSEQ multiplex PCR; TCRdb stores in-frame clones only, minus some. This table has 85,000 to 95,000 clones, 90% to 96% appearing once. This chain joins TRBV2 and TRBJ2-6, with D tentatively TRBD1 (5 bases). This TCR came from a human donor in good health. Sample: T cells isolated from PBMCs. For the CDR3, the DNA is TGTGCTCCCAGCGCAGGGCCCCTACCATCCTCTGGGGCCAACGTCCTGACTTTC. Protein sequence: CAPSAGPLPSSGANVLTF. The full variable domain, in which reference TRBV2 and TRBJ2-6 provide the parts outside the CDR3, is EPEVTQTPSHQVTQMGQEVILRCVPISNHLYFYWYRQILGQKVEFLVSFYNNEISEKSEIFDDQFSVERPDGSNFTLKIRSTKLEDSAMYFCAPSAGPLPSSGANVLTFGAGSRLTVL.